This T cell receptor beta chain was observed in a study of cytomegalovirus exposure and HLA in healthy donors. Whole-study findings and limits: About 87% or about 30% of the time was how often most TCR beta V segments were productive, according to an earlier analysis. When analyzed later, the rates of TCR association showed variation by HLA locus, with DRB1 the most and HLA-C the fewest. HLA alleles showed associations with 15,000 to 20,000 TCR beta sequences in a later analysis, at a 0.05 false discovery rate. Under in vitro conditions, three CMV-associated chains were confirmed as specific for CMV antigens.

The CDR3 length is 15 residues. CDR1 and CDR2 from the germline V gene are MDHEN and SYDVKM. Germline trimming cut 3 bases from V and 8 bases from J; bases unmatched to any gene: 12. Primers included in the PCR were 60 Vbeta and 13 Jbeta primers. Sequenced by immunoSEQ multiplex PCR; TCRdb stores in-frame clones only, minus some. The data contain over 110,000 clones, roughly 80% of them singletons. As to this clone: Its antigen is not known.

Sequenced sample: PBMCs. The V call is TRBV28, the J call TRBJ1-2; 7 bases are shared with TRBD1. This sequence was found in a woman aged 50 to 60 in good health and CMV-seropositive. For the CDR3, the DNA is TGTGCCAGCAGTTTCCCAGACAGGGAGTGGGGCGGCTACACCTTC. Its protein is CASSFPDREWGGYTF.